This T cell receptor (beta chain) was sequenced during a study of cytomegalovirus exposure and HLA in healthy donors. This PCR relied on a set of 60 Vbeta primers and 13 Jbeta primers. Repertoires were generated with immunoSEQ multiplex PCR, while TCRdb's copy carries only in-frame clones and drops some. Its clone listing holds approximately 120,000 clones. Study outcomes and limitations: As was reported, the classifier diagnosed cytomegalovirus status with high specificity and sensitivity. Across donors, most TCRs were seen rarely, yet some public ones were widespread.

Points on this clone: The target antigen is unknown.

Per the germline V gene, CDR1 is SGHTA and CDR2 is FQGNSA. V was shortened by 5 bases and J by 7 bases, with 12 bases between the two germline ends. The CDR3 has 13 residues. Sequencing input: PBMCs. The receptor comes from a young man in good health and CMV-seronegative. V is TRBV7-2 and J is TRBJ1-5; D may be TRBD1 (6 bases). The CDR3 nucleotides are TGTGCCAGCAGCCCCAACAGGGACCAGCCCCAGCATTTT. Protein product: CASSPNRDQPQHF.